The 19 T cell receptor beta chains given below trace back to one sample, sequenced in a study of T cells in Graves' hyperthyroidism and ophthalmopathy. Amplified TCR beta CDR3 regions came from RNA transcripts. Carried out on the TCR CDR3, a first-round RT-PCR used the HTBI primer set. MiXCR was run by TCRdb on the multiplex PCR reads, yielding one entry per CDR3 protein. In the table there are approximately 610,000 distinct CDR3 sequences, roughly 14% of which are singletons. Specimen: blood. These receptors originate from a woman aged 40-49 years with Graves' ophthalmopathy.

This clonotype was counted ten times or more. V is TRBV24-1 and J is TRBJ2-2; maybe TRBD1 (6 bases). Germline V CDR1 and CDR2: KGHDR, SFDVKD. This CDR3 spans 15 amino acids. V lost 3 bases and J lost 6, with 13 bases in between. CDR3 loop: CATSDPDSRAGELFF. The CDR3 coding sequence is TGTGCCACCAGTGATCCGGACAGCAGGGCCGGGGAGCTGTTTTTT.

This clonotype occurred many times. V gene TRBV6-2 or TRBV6-3 combines with J gene TRBJ1-2; 8 bases fit TRBD1. The ends lost 6 bases at V and 4 bases at J; junction bases unmatched: 7. CDR1 and CDR2 (germline): MNHEY, SVGEGT. The CDR3 extends over 14 amino acids. CDR3 sequence reads: CASRVTGDGYGYTF. CDR3 nucleotide sequence: TGTGCCAGCAGAGTGACAGGGGACGGCTATGGCTACACCTTC.

In its sample, this clonotype was seen many times. The V call is TRBV6-2 or TRBV6-3, the J call TRBJ1-1; no reliable D call. Deletions cut 7 bases from V and 3 bases from J, with 15 bases between. This CDR3 is built from 14 residues. CDR1 is MNHEY, CDR2 SVGEGT, per germline. In DNA, the CDR3 is TGTGCCAGCACCCTCGGGATGATCGACACTGAAGCTTTCTTT. This sequence encodes CASTLGMIDTEAFF.

This clonotype was picked up many times. The chain uses TRBV10-3 and TRBJ2-2, with 9 positions matching TRBD2. The J segment lost 6 bases and the V segment lost 7 bases, leaving 6 bases of the junction unmatched. The CDR3 length is 14 residues. Germline V gene sequence: CDR1 ENHRY, CDR2 SYGVKD. The CDR3 sequence is CAINSGRLSGELFF. The CDR3 DNA sequence: TGTGCCATCAACAGCGGGAGGCTATCCGGGGAGCTGTTTTTT.

The chain uses TRBV6-1 and TRBJ2-2; D remains unclear. The CDR3 sequence is 15 residues long. The germline gives CDR1 MNHNS, CDR2 SASEGT. Trimming removed 2 bases from V and 3 bases from J, with 10 bases in between. The CDR3, as DNA: TGTGCCAGCAGTGAACCCGAGACCTACACCGGGGAGCTGTTTTTT. Protein: CASSEPETYTGELFF.

This clonotype has at least ten counts. The rearrangement uses TRBV12-3 or TRBV12-4 and TRBJ1-5, with a weak D call TRBD1 (5 bases). V was cut by 8 bases and J by 6 bases, with 20 bases left in between. The CDR3 length is 15 residues. The CDR3 protein is CASLPDVGDGQPQHF. The CDR3 nucleotides read TGTGCCAGCTTGCCAGACGTGGGGGACGGTCAGCCCCAGCATTTT.

The table lists this clonotype with a few counts. J is TRBJ2-2 and V is TRBV29-1; the D gene is possibly TRBD2 (6 bases). The germline CDR1 and CDR2 sequences are SQVTM and ANQGSEA. V shed 4 bases and J shed 4 bases, with 10 bases lying between them. The CDR3 covers 13 residues. CDR3 in amino acids: CSVVGGSTGELFF. The CDR3 DNA reads TGCAGCGTTGTCGGGGGAAGCACCGGGGAGCTGTTTTTT.

At least ten counts were recorded for this clonotype. CDR3 residues: CASNLKVIREGRYEQYF. CDR3 DNA: TGTGCCAGCAACCTTAAGGTCATCCGGGAAGGACGCTACGAGCAGTACTTC. This chain uses TRBV11-2 with TRBJ2-7; TRBD2 might be the D (5 bases). Between the trimmed V and J ends, which lost 7 bases and 3 bases, there was a span of 25 bases. Germline CDR1 is SGHAT and CDR2 is FQNNGV. CDR3 length: 17 residues. Complete variable domain (other parts from reference TRBV11-2 and TRBJ2-7): EAGVAQSPRYKIIEKRQSVAFWCNPISGHATLYWYQQILGQGPKLLIQFQNNGVVDDSQLPKDRFSAERLKGVDSTLKIQPAKLEDSAVYLCASNLKVIREGRYEQYFGPGTRLTVT.

The chain couples TRBV20-1 to TRBJ2-7, with D uncertain. The V end lost 0 bases, the J end lost 9 bases, and 15 bases lay between the germline ends. Germline CDR1 and CDR2: DFQATT and SNEGSKA (reference sequence). CDR3 length: 13 amino acids. CDR3 sequence reads: CSARDLAAGAQYF. The CDR3 DNA reads as TGCAGTGCTAGAGATTTGGCAGCCGGCGCGCAGTACTTC.

This clonotype was seen repeatedly, ten times or more. V usage is TRBV12-3 or TRBV12-4 and J usage is TRBJ1-5, with D unresolved. The V end was cut by 3 bases, the J end by 0 bases, with 3 bases between. This CDR3 region has 13 residues. The CDR3 spells CASSLNSNQPQHF. Written as DNA, the CDR3 is TGTGCCAGCAGTTTGAATAGCAATCAGCCCCAGCATTTT.

This clonotype appeared a few times. This rearrangement joins TRBV18 to TRBJ1-2; D possibly corresponds to TRBD1 (5 bases). Looked up from germline, CDR1 is KGHSH and CDR2 is LQKENI. This CDR3 has 14 residues. V lost 1 base and J lost 2, with 8 bases in between. As DNA, the CDR3 is TGTGCCAGCTCACCACTTGACAGAAACTATGGCTACACCTTC. Protein product: CASSPLDRNYGYTF.

The sample holds many counts of this clonotype. This chain uses TRBV20-1 with TRBJ2-5; 8 bases line up with TRBD2. The V and J ends lost 5 bases and 2 bases, in that order; junction bases with no gene match: 4. There are 13 residues in the CDR3. Germline values: CDR1 DFQATT, CDR2 SNEGSKA (reference sequence). In nucleotides, the CDR3 is TGCAGTGCTTTGAGCGGGAGACAAGAGACCCAGTACTTC. Residues: CSALSGRQETQYF.

This clonotype occurred many times. V is TRBV19 and J is TRBJ2-2; TRBD2 is a possible D gene (5 bases). Germline lookup yields CDR1 LNHDA and CDR2 SQIVND (reference sequence). CDR3 length: 16 residues. The V gene lost 0 bases and the J gene lost 6 bases, with 14 bases spanning the gap. In DNA, the CDR3 is TGTGCCAGTAGTATAGATCGAAGGCGGGTTGCCGGGGAGCTGTTTTTT. Its protein product is CASSIDRRRVAGELFF.

The table lists this clonotype with many counts. This CDR3 is CASSLPGLAGNVAGELFF. CDR3 nucleotides: TGTGCCAGCAGTCTGCCGGGACTAGCGGGCAACGTGGCCGGGGAGCTGTTTTTT. This rearrangement joins TRBV6-4 to TRBJ2-2; TRBD2 matches 12 bases. V shed 5 bases, J shed 6 bases, and the junction held 13 bases outside the gene matches. CDR1 is MRHNA, CDR2 SNTAGT, per germline. This CDR3 comprises 18 residues.

V and J are TRBV20-1 and TRBJ2-7, with TRBD2 identical over 12 bases. Germline values: CDR1 DFQATT, CDR2 SNEGSKA (reference sequence). J lost 5 bases, V lost 5 bases, and 10 bases had no gene match. CDR3 size: 15 residues. The CDR3 DNA follows: TGCAGTGCTCCGAAGACTAGCGGGAGTTCGAACGAGCAGTACTTC. This translates into CSAPKTSGSSNEQYF.

This clonotype came up many times. The rearrangement joins TRBV29-1 to TRBJ2-5; D ambiguous. The germline V gene has CDR1 SQVTM and CDR2 ANQGSEA. V was clipped by 2 bases and J by 1 base, with 14 bases between them. The CDR3 is 15 amino acids. The CDR3 loop reads CSVEPADPLQETQYF. In DNA form, the CDR3 reads TGCAGCGTTGAACCAGCAGACCCGCTCCAAGAGACCCAGTACTTC.

This clonotype occurred many times. This sequence joins TRBV20-1 and TRBJ2-5; D unclear. Looked up from germline, CDR1 is DFQATT and CDR2 is SNEGSKA (reference sequence). This CDR3 is built from 12 residues. Trimming took off 5 bases at V and 5 bases at J, with 12 bases between the two ends. This CDR3 is CSAPDLGETQYF. DNA of the CDR3: TGCAGTGCTCCGGACCTCGGGGAGACCCAGTACTTC.

V gene TRBV28 combines with J gene TRBJ2-5; D possibly uses TRBD1 or TRBD2 (6 bases each). The CDR3 is made up of 18 amino acids. Per the germline V gene, CDR1 is MDHEN and CDR2 is SYDVKM. The V gene lost 2 bases and the J gene lost 2 bases, with 21 bases spanning the gap. In DNA, the CDR3 is TGTGCCAGCAGTTTAGAGGGGGGTACCAGCGCCTATCAAGAGACCCAGTACTTC. This translates into CASSLEGGTSAYQETQYF.

This clonotype was counted at least ten times. The chain links TRBV5-1 to TRBJ2-5; D is possibly TRBD1 or TRBD2 (5 bases each). CDR1 SGHRS and CDR2 YFSETQ come from the germline V gene. The V and J ends lost 3 bases and 6 bases respectively, with 18 bases between them. The CDR3 is 15 amino acids. The CDR3 sequence: CASSSDGDEGQTQYF. The CDR3 region has the DNA TGCGCCAGCAGCTCCGACGGGGACGAGGGGCAGACCCAGTACTTC.